This T cell receptor beta chain stems from a study of T-cell reconstitution after alpha-beta-depleted transplantation in children. Worth noting for this clonotype: Its specificity is unknown.

A library of TCRbeta sequences, prepared with unique molecular identifiers, was generated. TCRdb used MiXCR to reprocess the PCR reads, holding one entry per CDR3 protein. Of 100,000 or so distinct CDR3 sequences in the sample, about a sixth were seen once. V was shortened by 4 bases and J by 1 base, with 8 bases between the two germline ends. Germline CDR1 SGDLS, CDR2 YYNGEE. This CDR3 spans 13 amino acids. The study's findings and limits: Several hundred graft clones that had expanded were reportedly the source of alpha-beta T cells about two months after transplant. At day 60, the high TCRbeta diversity found in some patients originated from recipient T cells and thymic progenitors that had survived. T-cell counts and diversity were attributed mostly to newly produced T cells one year after transplant.

The clonotype was recovered from a male patient aged 2 to 10 who had a stem cell transplant for acute lymphoblastic leukemia, so the T cells may come from the graft donor. The sample consisted of PBMCs, mostly from graft donor cells, taken 180 days after TCRalphabeta/CD19-depleted stem cell transplant. The chain has TRBV9 and TRBJ1-2, with D maybe TRBD1 (5 bases). Here the CDR3 DNA reads TGTGCCAGCAGCCCGGGGGATAACTATGGCTACACCTTC. Translated: CASSPGDNYGYTF.